The 29 T cell receptor beta chains below all came from one sample that was sequenced in a study of regulatory T cells in long-lasting Graves disease. Indicated time point: persistent/refractory GD, antithyroid drugs over 5 years with positive TRAb. Making the TCR library involved RNA that had been extracted from PBMCs. Researchers made TCR beta libraries by using iRepertoire HTBI primers and running Arm-PCR on CDR3 regions. TCRdb fed the multiplex PCR reads into MiXCR, producing one record per CDR3 protein. Among hundreds of thousands of distinct CDR3 sequences listed, approximately 31% were seen once. Source: peripheral blood mononuclear cells (PBMCs), taken when the disease was refractory, from a patient treated with antithyroid drugs. The source of these receptors is a female donor with Graves disease.

The V call is TRBV5-1, the J call TRBJ1-1, with 10 bases fitting TRBD1. Trimming took 1 base from V and 4 from J; bases not matched to a gene: 7. This CDR3 has 16 residues. Per germline, CDR1 SGHRS and CDR2 YFSETQ. CDR3 residues: CASSLRRTGGGTEAFF. The CDR3 bases are TGCGCCAGCAGCTTGCGCCGGACAGGGGGGGGCACTGAAGCTTTCTTT.

The chain carries TRBV20-1 and TRBJ1-2; D may be TRBD1 (5 bases). Germline CDR1 DFQATT, CDR2 SNEGSKA (reference sequence). This CDR3 has 15 amino acids. The V gene lost 6 bases and the J gene lost 4 bases, with 21 bases spanning the gap. The chain's CDR3 is CSASPLGGEGYGYTF. For the CDR3, the DNA is TGCAGTGCCAGCCCCCTGGGGGGAGAGGGCTATGGCTACACCTTC.

CDR3 nucleotide sequence: TGTGCCAGCAACGGGTGGTCTGGGGCCAACGTCCTGACTTTC. Its protein product is CASNGWSGANVLTF. This chain links TRBV2 with TRBJ2-6; D is undetermined. Looked up from germline, CDR1 is SNHLY and CDR2 is FYNNEI. V lost 7 bases and J lost 1, with 8 bases in between. This CDR3 has 14 amino acids.

This clonotype was seen ten or more times. The rearrangement uses TRBV29-1 and TRBJ2-5; 10 bases are a match to TRBD1. The CDR3 extends over 13 amino acids. V trimming: 6 bases; J trimming: 7 bases; junction bases outside the gene matches: 8. Germline V gives CDR1 SQVTM, CDR2 ANQGSEA. The CDR3 is CSVRDRGGGTQYF. The CDR3 region has the DNA TGCAGCGTGAGGGACAGGGGAGGTGGGACCCAGTACTTC.

This clonotype has just a few counts. This chain uses TRBV29-1 with TRBJ2-7, with 14 positions matching TRBD2. The CDR3 covers 17 residues. V gave up 7 bases and J gave up 3 bases; unmatched junction bases: 14. The germline V gene has CDR1 SQVTM and CDR2 ANQGSEA. Here the CDR3 DNA reads TGCAGCGCCGCGACCGGGACTAGCGGGAGAAGAGGCTACGAGCAGTACTTC. Its translation is CSAATGTSGRRGYEQYF.

This chain links TRBV7-9 with TRBJ1-2; D uncertain. V was shortened by 5 bases and J by 4 bases, with 20 bases between the two germline ends. This CDR3 has 16 amino acids. The germline V gene has CDR1 SEHNR and CDR2 FQNEAQ (reference sequence). CDR3 nucleotide sequence: TGTGCCAGCAGCCGGGTCCCGACTGCGCCCACCTATGGCTACACCTTC. It encodes CASSRVPTAPTYGYTF.

This clonotype was observed a few times. The chain is built from TRBV18 and TRBJ1-6, with unresolved D. Trimming removed 2 bases from V and 7 bases from J, with 6 bases in between. From germline, CDR1 is KGHSH and CDR2 LQKENI. The CDR3 consists of 13 residues. This chain's CDR3 is CASSPFSNSPLHF. The CDR3 nucleotides are TGTGCCAGCTCACCATTTTCCAATTCACCCCTCCACTTT. The full variable domain, with the rest looked up from reference TRBV18 and TRBJ1-6, is NAGVMQNPRHLVRRRGQEARLRCSPMKGHSHVYWYRQLPEEGLKFMVYLQKENIIDESGMPKERFSAEFPKEGPSILRIQQVVRGDSAAYFCASSPFSNSPLHFGNGTRLTVT.

In this sample, this clonotype turned up once. This chain connects TRBV30 to TRBJ2-7, with TRBD2 identical over 8 bases. The CDR3 is 14 amino acids. V lost 2 bases, J lost 2 bases, and 5 bases stayed unmatched. Germline CDR1 reads GTSNPN; CDR2 reads SVGIG (reference sequence). The CDR3 DNA is TGTGCCTGGAGTCGAGCGGGAGCCACCTACGAGCAGTACTTC. This gives the protein CAWSRAGATYEQYF.

This clonotype has more than one count but fewer than ten. The chain recombines TRBV5-1 with TRBJ2-3; D is ambiguous. Germline CDR1 SGHRS, CDR2 YFSETQ. CDR3 size: 13 residues. Trimming took 1 base from V and 1 from J, leaving 4 bases between them. CDR3 bases: TGCGCCAGCAGCTTGTACGGCACAGATACGCAGTATTTT. Its protein is CASSLYGTDTQYF.

This clonotype came up a few times. This sequence joins TRBV12-3 or TRBV12-4 and TRBJ2-7, with 9 bases identical to TRBD1. The CDR3 has 15 residues. V lost 0 bases and J lost 5; bases outside the gene matches: 5. CDR3 sequence: CASSLAGGQGHEQYF. In DNA, the CDR3 is TGTGCCAGCAGTTTAGCGGGGGGACAGGGCCACGAGCAGTACTTC.

The chain couples TRBV3-1 to TRBJ2-5; weak D call: TRBD1 (5 bases). V lost 4 bases and J 1 base, leaving 19 bases between the germline ends. Per germline, CDR1 LGHDT and CDR2 YNNKEL (reference sequence). CDR3 length: 17 amino acids. In nucleotides, the CDR3 is TGTGCCAGCAGCCCCACAGGAGTCGCCTGGGCCCAAGAGACCCAGTACTTC. It codes for CASSPTGVAWAQETQYF.

The chain joins TRBV28 to TRBJ2-3; TRBD2 matches at 8 bases. The germline V gene encodes CDR1 MDHEN and CDR2 SYDVKM. The CDR3 extends over 16 amino acids. Trimming removed 6 bases from V and 0 bases from J; junction bases left unmatched: 8. DNA for the CDR3: TGTGCCAGCAGCCCGATTACTAGCGGTAGCACAGATACGCAGTATTTT. Translated, it gives CASSPITSGSTDTQYF.

This clonotype was counted many times. The chain joins TRBV20-1 to TRBJ2-1; the match to TRBD1 covers 8 bases. The length of the CDR3 is 12 residues. Trimming at V came to 2 bases and at J to 9 bases, leaving 3 bases not matched to a gene. Germline values: CDR1 DFQATT, CDR2 SNEGSKA (reference sequence). CDR3 DNA sequence: TGCAGTGCTAGACGGACAGGGCTTGAGCAGTTCTTC. As protein: CSARRTGLEQFF.

This clonotype was counted between two and nine times. This chain uses TRBV19 with TRBJ1-4; D is undetermined. The CDR3 consists of 13 residues. Trimming shortened V by 7 bases and J by 14 bases, and 20 bases separated the two germline ends. The germline gives CDR1 LNHDA, CDR2 SQIVND (reference sequence). This CDR3 reads CASIQDGANILFF. In DNA form, the CDR3 reads TGTGCCAGTATCCAGGACGGAGCCAATATTCTGTTTTTT.

This clonotype has just one count. V gene TRBV19 combines with J gene TRBJ1-1, with a possible D match to TRBD1 (6 bases). V dropped 5 bases and J dropped 3 bases, with 13 bases sitting between them. The length of the CDR3 is 14 residues. CDR1 and CDR2 from the germline V gene are LNHDA and SQIVND (reference sequence). CDR3 amino acids: CASSPDRWDTEAFF. The CDR3 DNA follows: TGTGCCAGTAGTCCCGACAGGTGGGACACTGAAGCTTTCTTT.

V and J are TRBV7-2 and TRBJ1-1, with unresolved D. V was pared by 3 bases and J by 1 base, with 9 bases between. The CDR3 runs 14 residues. Per the germline V gene, CDR1 is SGHTA and CDR2 is FQGNSA. In DNA form, the CDR3 reads TGTGCCAGCAGCTTTCTTACAGAGAACACTGAAGCTTTCTTT. This translates into CASSFLTENTEAFF.

This chain connects TRBV18 to TRBJ1-6, with D possibly matching TRBD1 (5 bases). CDR1 is KGHSH and CDR2 is LQKENI in the germline V gene. CDR3 length equals 17 residues. The V end was cut by 0 bases, the J end by 6 bases, with 15 bases between. CDR3 DNA sequence: TGTGCCAGCTCACCACCCTTCAGGGCGGGGGTTAATTCACCCCTCCACTTT. It codes for CASSPPFRAGVNSPLHF.

This clonotype appeared a single time. This chain uses TRBV5-1 with TRBJ1-5, with 7 bases lining up with TRBD1. CDR3 length equals 14 residues. The germline V gene encodes CDR1 SGHRS and CDR2 YFSETQ. V was pared by 4 bases and J by 6 bases, with 7 bases of the junction left unmatched. The CDR3 region is CASSGGQSGQPQHF. In DNA, the CDR3 is TGCGCCAGCAGCGGGGGACAGTCCGGTCAGCCCCAGCATTTT.

The chain links TRBV5-1 to TRBJ1-1, with a possible D match to TRBD1 (5 bases). This CDR3 contains 15 residues. Germline V gives CDR1 SGHRS, CDR2 YFSETQ. The V and J ends lost 0 bases and 8 bases respectively, with 17 bases between them. This CDR3 is CASSLDTGTRTEAFF. CDR3 coding DNA: TGCGCCAGCAGCTTGGATACAGGTACTCGTACAGAAGCTTTCTTT.

This clonotype was recorded many times. The J gene is TRBJ2-7, the V gene TRBV11-2, with unresolved D. The CDR3 length is 13 residues. The V end lost 5 bases, the J end lost 2 bases, and 10 bases lay between the germline ends. Germline CDR1 reads SGHAT; CDR2 reads FQNNGV. This CDR3 reads CASSLGPTYEQYF. The CDR3, as DNA: TGTGCCAGCAGCCTAGGTCCTACCTACGAGCAGTACTTC.

The chain links TRBV6-5 to TRBJ1-5; D remains ambiguous. The CDR3 length is 15 residues. Between the trimmed V and J ends, which lost 4 bases and 3 bases, there was a span of 13 bases. The V gene's germline CDR1 is MNHEY and CDR2 SVGAGI. Here the CDR3 reads CASSLLRGLNQPQHF. Written as DNA, the CDR3 is TGTGCCAGCAGTTTGCTCCGGGGTCTCAATCAGCCCCAGCATTTT.

The chain carries TRBV6-5 and TRBJ1-6, with TRBD1 identical over 8 bases. Germline values: CDR1 MNHEY, CDR2 SVGAGI. Trimming removed 2 bases from V and 7 bases from J; junction bases left unmatched: 7. This CDR3 contains 16 residues. Here the CDR3 DNA reads TGTGCCAGCAGTTACGGCCAGGGGGCTAGCAATTCACCCCTCCACTTT. Translating it yields CASSYGQGASNSPLHF.

The chain is built from TRBV5-6 and TRBJ2-2, with D tentatively TRBD2 (5 bases). Germline assignment: CDR1 SGHDT and CDR2 YYEEEE. The CDR3 extends over 17 amino acids. Trimming took off 0 bases at V and 5 bases at J, with 17 bases between the two ends. CDR3 in DNA: TGTGCCAGCAGCTTGGGGCCGACCAGAACGGGGACCGGGGAGCTGTTTTTT. This gives the protein CASSLGPTRTGTGELFF.

Many counts were recorded for this clonotype. V is TRBV12-3 or TRBV12-4 and J is TRBJ2-5; the match to TRBD2 covers 7 bases. The CDR3 length is 17 residues. The V gene end was trimmed by 5 bases and the J gene end by 1 base; junction bases not matched to a gene: 13. The CDR3 loop reads CASSLPAGSLGQETQYF. In DNA, the CDR3 is TGTGCCAGCAGTCTCCCAGCGGGATCCCTCGGCCAAGAGACCCAGTACTTC.

V and J are TRBV30 and TRBJ1-2; D gene uncertain. The germline CDR1 and CDR2 sequences are GTSNPN and SVGIG (reference sequence). The CDR3 covers 13 residues. V shed 4 bases and J shed 8 bases, with 17 bases lying between them. Written as DNA, the CDR3 is TGTGCCTGGATAGGGTTGGGGTACGGCGGCTACACCTTC. Amino acid sequence: CAWIGLGYGGYTF.

There are a few counts of this clonotype. The chain recombines TRBV12-3 or TRBV12-4 with TRBJ2-2, with D perhaps matching TRBD1 (6 bases). V was trimmed by 5 bases and J by 3 bases, leaving 10 bases between them. The length of the CDR3 is 14 residues. The CDR3 region has the DNA TGTGCCAGCAGTCCCTACAGGGACACCGGGGAGCTGTTTTTT. Translation: CASSPYRDTGELFF.

This clonotype was recorded once. The CDR3 nucleotides are TGTGCCAGCAGCCAAATGTCTGGGACAGGCACTGAAGCTTTCTTT. It translates to CASSQMSGTGTEAFF. J is TRBJ1-1 and V is TRBV6-1, with TRBD1 identical over 8 bases. V gave up 6 bases and J gave up 4 bases; unmatched junction bases: 10. Germline assignment: CDR1 MNHNS and CDR2 SASEGT. This CDR3 contains 15 residues.

This clonotype was recorded a few times. The chain recombines TRBV7-9 with TRBJ2-5, with D perhaps TRBD1 (5 bases). V lost 1 base to trimming and J lost 2 bases, with 14 bases between them. Germline CDR1 and CDR2: SEHNR and FQNEAQ (reference sequence). The CDR3 is made up of 16 amino acids. For the CDR3, the DNA is TGTGCCAGCAGCTTAGGCTTTCTGGACAAACAAGAGACCCAGTACTTC. It codes for CASSLGFLDKQETQYF.

This clonotype was detected ten times or more. This chain links TRBV10-3 with TRBJ1-2; no firm D call. The germline V gene has CDR1 ENHRY and CDR2 SYGVKD. Trimming cost V 0 bases and J 8 bases, with 13 bases left between them. The CDR3 consists of 14 residues. In DNA, the CDR3 is TGTGCCATCAGTGAGTCGACGGTGAGGCACGGCTACACCTTC. It encodes CAISESTVRHGYTF.